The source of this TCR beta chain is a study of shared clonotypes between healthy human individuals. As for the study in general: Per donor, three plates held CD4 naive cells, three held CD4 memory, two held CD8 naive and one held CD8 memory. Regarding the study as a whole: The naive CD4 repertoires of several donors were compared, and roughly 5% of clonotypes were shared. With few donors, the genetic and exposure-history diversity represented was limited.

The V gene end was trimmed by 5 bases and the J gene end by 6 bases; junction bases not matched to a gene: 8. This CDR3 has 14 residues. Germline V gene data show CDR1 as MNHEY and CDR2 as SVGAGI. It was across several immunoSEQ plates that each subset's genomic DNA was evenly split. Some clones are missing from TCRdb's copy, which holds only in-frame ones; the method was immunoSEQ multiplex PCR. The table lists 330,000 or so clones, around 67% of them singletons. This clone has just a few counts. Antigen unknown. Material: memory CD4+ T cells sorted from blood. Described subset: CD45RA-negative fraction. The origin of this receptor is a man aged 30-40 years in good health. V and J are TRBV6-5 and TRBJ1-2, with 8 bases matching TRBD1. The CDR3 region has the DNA TGTGCCAGCAGTCCTCAGGGGGCACGGAATGGCTACACCTTC. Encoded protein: CASSPQGARNGYTF.